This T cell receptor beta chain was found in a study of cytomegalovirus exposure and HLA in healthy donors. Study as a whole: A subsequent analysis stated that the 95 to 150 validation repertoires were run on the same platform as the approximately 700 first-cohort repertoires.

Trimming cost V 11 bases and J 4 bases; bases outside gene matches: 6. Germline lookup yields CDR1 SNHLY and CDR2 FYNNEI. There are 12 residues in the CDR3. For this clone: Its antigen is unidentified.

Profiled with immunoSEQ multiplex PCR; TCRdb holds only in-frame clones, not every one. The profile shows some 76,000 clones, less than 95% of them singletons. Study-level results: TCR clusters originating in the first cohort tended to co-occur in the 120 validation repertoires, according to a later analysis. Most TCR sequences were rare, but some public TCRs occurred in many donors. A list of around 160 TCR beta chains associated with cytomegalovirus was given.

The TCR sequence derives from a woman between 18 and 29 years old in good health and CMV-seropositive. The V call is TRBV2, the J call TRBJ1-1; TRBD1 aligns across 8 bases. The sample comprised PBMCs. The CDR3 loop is CAGLTGATEAFF. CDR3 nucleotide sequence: TGTGCCGGTCTGACAGGGGCCACTGAAGCTTTCTTT.